This T cell receptor (beta chain) derives from a study of cytomegalovirus exposure and HLA in healthy donors. Profiled with immunoSEQ multiplex PCR; TCRdb holds only in-frame clones, not every one. This sample has a few hundred thousand clones; more than 80% occur once, and the top ten carry about 0.8%. This CDR3 spans 15 amino acids. Trimming took off 6 bases at V and 3 bases at J, with 17 bases between the two ends. CDR1 is SGHRS, CDR2 YFSETQ, per germline. This clone was recorded only once. The sequenced material came from PBMCs. The chain uses TRBV5-1 and TRBJ2-3; D is possibly TRBD2 (5 bases). This TCR was sampled from a woman in her late teens or twenties in good health and CMV-seronegative. Here the CDR3 DNA reads TGCGCCAGCAAGCCGGAGGAGCTACTTACAGATACGCAGTATTTT. Translated, it gives CASKPEELLTDTQYF.